Sequencing of this T cell receptor beta chain was carried out in a study of response to subunit inactivated influenza vaccine. Study-wide points: It was suggested by the authors that few new T cells are recruited by each seasonal influenza vaccination.

Details on this clonotype: Antigen specificity is unknown.

CDR3 size: 14 residues. In germline, CDR1 is MNHNS, CDR2 SASEGT. The ends were cut back, 10 bases at V and 2 bases at J, with 15 bases in the middle. TCRdb independently ran MiXCR on the RT-PCR reads; one entry per CDR3 protein. The table includes around 650,000 distinct CDR3 sequences, roughly 14% detected once. The V call is TRBV6-1, the J call TRBJ1-3, with a tentative D call TRBD1 (5 bases). This TCR was recovered from a middle-aged man who received an inactivated influenza vaccine. This material consisted of PBMCs from blood, taken about 12 days after vaccination. CDR3 protein: CAIRGGNPGNTIYF. In DNA form, the CDR3 reads TGTGCCATCCGGGGGGGAAATCCTGGAAACACCATATATTTT.